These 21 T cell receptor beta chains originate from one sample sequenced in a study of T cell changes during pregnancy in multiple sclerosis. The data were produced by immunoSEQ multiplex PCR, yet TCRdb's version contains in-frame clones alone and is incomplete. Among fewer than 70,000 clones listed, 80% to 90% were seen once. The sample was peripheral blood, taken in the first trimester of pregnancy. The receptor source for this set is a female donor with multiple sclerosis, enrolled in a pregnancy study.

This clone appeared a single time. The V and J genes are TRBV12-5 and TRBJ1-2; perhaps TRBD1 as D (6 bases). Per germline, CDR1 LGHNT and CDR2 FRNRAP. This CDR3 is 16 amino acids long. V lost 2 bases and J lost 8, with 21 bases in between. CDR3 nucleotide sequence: TGTGCTAGTGGTTTGCCGGAACGGGGGGCGCGAAGAGGCTACACCTTC. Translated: CASGLPERGARRGYTF.

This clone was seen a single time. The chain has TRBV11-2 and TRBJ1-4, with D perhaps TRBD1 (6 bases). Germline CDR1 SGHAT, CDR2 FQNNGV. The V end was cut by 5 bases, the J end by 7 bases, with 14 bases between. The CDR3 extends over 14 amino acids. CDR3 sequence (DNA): TGTGCCAGCAGCAAACAGGGTGAGGGTGAAAAACTGTTTTTT. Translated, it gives CASSKQGEGEKLFF.

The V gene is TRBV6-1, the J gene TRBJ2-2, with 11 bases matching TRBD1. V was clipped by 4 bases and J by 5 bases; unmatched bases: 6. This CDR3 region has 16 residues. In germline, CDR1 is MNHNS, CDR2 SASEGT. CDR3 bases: TGTGCCAGCAGTGGGACAGGGGGCGCAGGAACCGGGGAGCTGTTTTTT. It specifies CASSGTGGAGTGELFF.

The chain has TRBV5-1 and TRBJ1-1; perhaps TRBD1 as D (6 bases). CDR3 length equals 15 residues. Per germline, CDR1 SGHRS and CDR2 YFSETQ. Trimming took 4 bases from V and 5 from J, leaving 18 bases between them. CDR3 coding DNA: TGCGCCAGCAGCACCTCGGACAGTTTGTGGACTGAAGCTTTCTTT. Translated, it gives CASSTSDSLWTEAFF.

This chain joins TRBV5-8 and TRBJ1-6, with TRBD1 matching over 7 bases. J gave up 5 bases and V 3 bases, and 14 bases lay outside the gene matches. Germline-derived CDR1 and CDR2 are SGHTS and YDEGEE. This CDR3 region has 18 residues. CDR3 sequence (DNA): TGTGCCAGCAGCTACCTGGTTCAGGGGGGATGGAATAATTCACCCCTCCACTTT. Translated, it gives CASSYLVQGGWNNSPLHF.

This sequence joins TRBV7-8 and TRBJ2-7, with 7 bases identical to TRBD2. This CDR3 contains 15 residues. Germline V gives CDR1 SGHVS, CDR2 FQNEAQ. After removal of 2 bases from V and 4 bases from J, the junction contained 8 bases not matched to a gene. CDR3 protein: CASSLWEGLGYEQYF. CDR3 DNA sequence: TGTGCCAGCAGCTTATGGGAGGGGTTAGGATACGAGCAGTACTTC.

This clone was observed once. The chain's CDR3 is CASSFLGGGGSLNEQFF. Written as DNA, the CDR3 is TGCGCCAGCAGCTTCCTAGGGGGCGGGGGGAGCCTTAATGAGCAGTTCTTC. The chain combines TRBV5-1 with TRBJ2-1; tentative D call: TRBD2 (8 bases). The length of the CDR3 is 17 residues. CDR1 is SGHRS, CDR2 YFSETQ, per germline. The germline V and J ends were trimmed by 2 bases and 7 bases, with 22 bases remaining between them.

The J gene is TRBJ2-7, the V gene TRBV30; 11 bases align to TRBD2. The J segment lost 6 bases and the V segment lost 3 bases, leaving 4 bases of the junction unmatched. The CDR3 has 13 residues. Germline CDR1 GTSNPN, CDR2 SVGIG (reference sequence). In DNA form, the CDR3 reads TGTGCCTGGAGCCTTACTAGCGGGAGCGAGCAGTACTTC. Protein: CAWSLTSGSEQYF.

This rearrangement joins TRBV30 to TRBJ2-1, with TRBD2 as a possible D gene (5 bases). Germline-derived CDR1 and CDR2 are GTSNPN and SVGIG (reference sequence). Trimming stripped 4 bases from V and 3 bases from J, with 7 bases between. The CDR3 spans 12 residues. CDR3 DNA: TGTGCCTGGAAGCGGAACTACAATGAGCAGTTCTTC. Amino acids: CAWKRNYNEQFF.

CDR3 nucleotides: TGTGCCAGCAGTTTATTTGGAGGGGCGAACACCGGGGAGCTGTTTTTT. Amino acids: CASSLFGGANTGELFF. The rearrangement uses TRBV27 and TRBJ2-2, with a tentative D call TRBD2 (6 bases). Trimming left V 1 base short and J 0 bases short, with 9 bases between. This CDR3 comprises 16 residues. Germline assignment: CDR1 MNHEY and CDR2 SMNVEV (reference sequence).

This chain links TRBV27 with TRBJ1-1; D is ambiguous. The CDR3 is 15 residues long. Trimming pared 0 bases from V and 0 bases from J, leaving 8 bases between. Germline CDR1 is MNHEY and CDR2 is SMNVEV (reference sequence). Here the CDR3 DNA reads TGTGCCAGCAGTTTATCGCCCAACATGAACACTGAAGCTTTCTTT. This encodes CASSLSPNMNTEAFF.

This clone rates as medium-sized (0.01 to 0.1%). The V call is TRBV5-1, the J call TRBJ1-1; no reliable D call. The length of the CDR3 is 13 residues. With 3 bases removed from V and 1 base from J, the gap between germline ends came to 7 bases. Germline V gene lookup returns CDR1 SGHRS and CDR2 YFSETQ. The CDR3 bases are TGCGCCAGCAGCTGGGGAGGGAACACTGAAGCTTTCTTT. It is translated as CASSWGGNTEAFF.

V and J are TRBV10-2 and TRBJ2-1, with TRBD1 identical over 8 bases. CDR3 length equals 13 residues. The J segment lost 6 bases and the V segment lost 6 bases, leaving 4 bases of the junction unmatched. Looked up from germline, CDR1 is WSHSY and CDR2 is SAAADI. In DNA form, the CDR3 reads TGCGCCAGCAGGCAGGGGGCAGGCAATGAGCAGTTCTTC. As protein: CASRQGAGNEQFF.

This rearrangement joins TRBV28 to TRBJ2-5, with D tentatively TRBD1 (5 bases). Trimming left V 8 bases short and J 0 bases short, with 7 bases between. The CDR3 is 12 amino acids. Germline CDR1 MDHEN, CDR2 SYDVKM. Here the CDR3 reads CASGADQETQYF. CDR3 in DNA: TGTGCCAGCGGGGCAGACCAAGAGACCCAGTACTTC.

The CDR3 nucleotides are TGTGCCAGCAGCTTTACAGGGGAAGAATCCTACGAGCAGTACTTC. Its protein product is CASSFTGEESYEQYF. This chain uses TRBV13 with TRBJ2-5; 7 nucleotides agree with TRBD1. The J call may be faulty, since TRBJ2-7 better matches the DNA end. The CDR3 runs to 15 residues. Germline loops: CDR1 PRHDT, CDR2 FYEKMQ (reference sequence).

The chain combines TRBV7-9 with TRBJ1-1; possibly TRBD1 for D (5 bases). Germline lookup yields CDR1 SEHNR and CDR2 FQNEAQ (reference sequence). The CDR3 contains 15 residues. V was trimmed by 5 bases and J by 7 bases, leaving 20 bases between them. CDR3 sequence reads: CASSTLTGSDGEAFF. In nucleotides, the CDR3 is TGTGCCAGCAGCACCCTTACAGGATCTGATGGTGAAGCTTTCTTT.

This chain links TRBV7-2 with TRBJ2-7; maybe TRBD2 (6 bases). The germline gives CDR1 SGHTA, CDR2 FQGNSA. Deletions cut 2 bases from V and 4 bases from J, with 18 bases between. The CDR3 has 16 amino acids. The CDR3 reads CASSLRSYPGGYEQYF. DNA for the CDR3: TGTGCCAGCAGCTTAAGGTCCTACCCCGGGGGATACGAGCAGTACTTC. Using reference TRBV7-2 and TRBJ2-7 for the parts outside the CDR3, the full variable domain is GAGVSQSPSNKVTEKGKDVELRCDPISGHTALYWYRQSLGQGLEFLIYFQGNSAPDKSGLPSDRFSAERTGGSVSTLTIQRTQQEDSAVYLCASSLRSYPGGYEQYFGPGTRLTVT.

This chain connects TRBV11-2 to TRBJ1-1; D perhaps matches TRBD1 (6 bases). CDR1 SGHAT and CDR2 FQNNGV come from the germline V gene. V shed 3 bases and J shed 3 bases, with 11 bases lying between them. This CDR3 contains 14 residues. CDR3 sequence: CASSFQGGDTEAFF. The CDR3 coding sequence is TGTGCCAGCAGCTTCCAAGGGGGGGACACTGAAGCTTTCTTT.

The CDR3, as DNA: TGCGCCAGCAGCGAGAGAGGGGAGGTGTTGGAAAAACTGTTTTTT. This encodes CASSERGEVLEKLFF. The rearrangement uses TRBV5-1 and TRBJ1-4; TRBD1 might be the D (5 bases). The V end lost 4 bases, the J end lost 8 bases, and 18 bases lay between the germline ends. The CDR3 runs 15 residues. Germline V lookup: CDR1 SGHRS, CDR2 YFSETQ.

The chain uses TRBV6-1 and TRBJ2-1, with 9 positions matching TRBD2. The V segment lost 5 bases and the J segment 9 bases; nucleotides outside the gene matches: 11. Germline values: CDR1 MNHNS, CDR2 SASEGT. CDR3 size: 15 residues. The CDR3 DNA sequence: TGTGCCAGCAGTTTACCGGGACTAGCTTCGGGTGAGCAGTTCTTC. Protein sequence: CASSLPGLASGEQFF.

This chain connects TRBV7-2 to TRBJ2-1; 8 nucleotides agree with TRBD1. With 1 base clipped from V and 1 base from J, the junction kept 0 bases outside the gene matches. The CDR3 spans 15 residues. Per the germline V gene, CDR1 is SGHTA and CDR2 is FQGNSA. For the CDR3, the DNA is TGTGCCAGCAGCTTAGGGACAGGGTCCTACAATGAGCAGTTCTTC. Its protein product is CASSLGTGSYNEQFF.